The sample holds a few counts of the clone carrying this TCR beta chain. Here immunoSEQ multiplex PCR was the method, and the copy in TCRdb shows in-frame clones only, minus some. The repertoire consists of over 150,000 clones, with approximately 88% occurring once and the leading ten covering about 7%. The data are from a study of blood T cell repertoires in COVID-19. The receptor was isolated from a woman aged 40 to 50 with COVID-19, enrolled during active disease. Sequences were obtained from peripheral blood.

CDR3 region: CATAAGVSNEQFF. As DNA, the CDR3 is TGTGCCACCGCCGCGGGAGTTTCAAATGAGCAGTTCTTC. The chain couples TRBV24-1 to TRBJ2-1, with 7 nucleotides matching TRBD2. CDR3 size: 13 residues. Per the germline V gene, CDR1 is KGHDR and CDR2 is SFDVKD. V lost 9 bases and J lost 7; bases outside the gene matches: 8.